The 27 T cell receptor beta chains given below trace back to one sample, sequenced in a study of blood T cell repertoires in COVID-19. TCRdb keeps only in-frame clones here, not all; method: immunoSEQ multiplex PCR. The data hold about 220,000 clones, with 65% to 85% observed a single time. Source material: peripheral blood. The source of these receptors is a woman aged 30 to 39 who had recovered from COVID-19.

J is TRBJ1-3 and V is TRBV6-5, with 8 bases aligning to TRBD1. Losses at the gene ends were 4 bases for V and 4 bases for J; bases not matched to a gene: 6. CDR1 and CDR2 (germline): MNHEY, SVGAGI. The CDR3 is 15 residues long. CDR3 region: CASSSQGARGNTIYF. In nucleotides, the CDR3 is TGTGCCAGCAGTTCCCAGGGGGCGCGAGGAAACACCATATATTTT.

This clone was observed a few times. This rearrangement joins TRBV7-9 to TRBJ1-1, with TRBD1 as a possible D gene (6 bases). Trimming took off 1 base at V and 7 bases at J, with 10 bases between the two ends. This CDR3 comprises 13 residues. CDR1 and CDR2 from the germline V gene are SEHNR and FQNEAQ (reference sequence). In nucleotides, the CDR3 is TGTGCCAGCAGCTTAGACAGGGACCTTGAAGCTTTCTTT. Translating gives CASSLDRDLEAFF.

This rearrangement joins TRBV28 to TRBJ2-7; D is unresolved. Looked up from germline, CDR1 is MDHEN and CDR2 is SYDVKM. This CDR3 has 15 residues. The V end lost 3 bases, the J end lost 0 bases, and 12 bases lay between the germline ends. The CDR3 protein is CASSFPDMSSYEQYF. CDR3 sequence (DNA): TGTGCCAGCAGTTTCCCCGACATGAGCTCCTACGAGCAGTACTTC. Together with reference TRBV28 and TRBJ2-7, the CDR3 gives the full variable domain: DVKVTQSSRYLVKRTGEKVFLECVQDMDHENMFWYRQDPGLGLRLIYFSYDVKMKEKGDIPEGYSVSREKKERFSLILESASTNQTSMYLCASSFPDMSSYEQYFGPGTRLTVT.

This rearrangement joins TRBV6-5 to TRBJ2-7; 7 bases line up with TRBD2. This CDR3 spans 15 amino acids. The V segment lost 4 bases and the J segment 2 bases; nucleotides outside the gene matches: 8. CDR1 MNHEY and CDR2 SVGAGI come from the germline V gene. Here the CDR3 DNA reads TGTGCCAGCAGTTCCCTGACCGCGGGAGCCTACGAGCAGTACTTC. It yields the protein CASSSLTAGAYEQYF.

This rearrangement joins TRBV19 to TRBJ2-1, with 9 bases identical to TRBD2. The CDR3 is 16 amino acids. Germline V gene data show CDR1 as LNHDA and CDR2 as SQIVND (reference sequence). V was pared by 7 bases and J by 7 bases, with 14 bases of the junction left unmatched. CDR3 residues: CASKPTEPGLANEQFF. In DNA form, the CDR3 reads TGTGCCAGTAAGCCTACTGAACCGGGACTAGCAAATGAGCAGTTCTTC.

The chain employs TRBV29-1 and TRBJ1-5; D perhaps matches TRBD1 (5 bases). From germline, CDR1 is SQVTM and CDR2 ANQGSEA. Between the trimmed V and J ends, which lost 2 bases and 5 bases, there was a span of 19 bases. The CDR3 has 16 amino acids. CDR3 in amino acids: CSVEPVQAPQYQPQHF. The CDR3 DNA reads TGCAGCGTTGAACCAGTACAGGCCCCCCAATATCAGCCCCAGCATTTT.

V usage is TRBV28 and J usage is TRBJ2-5; D possibly corresponds to TRBD1 (5 bases). The germline V and J ends were trimmed by 1 base and 5 bases, with 11 bases remaining between them. The CDR3 is made up of 14 amino acids. Germline values: CDR1 MDHEN, CDR2 SYDVKM. CDR3 in amino acids: CASSLLKGWETQYF. For the CDR3, the DNA is TGTGCCAGCAGTTTATTAAAGGGGTGGGAGACCCAGTACTTC.

The rearrangement uses TRBV30 and TRBJ2-7, with 9 bases fitting TRBD1. The CDR3 covers 14 residues. Germline lookup yields CDR1 GTSNPN and CDR2 SVGIG (reference sequence). V gave up 3 bases and J gave up 3 bases; unmatched junction bases: 6. CDR3 sequence reads: CAWSPGTGFYEQYF. CDR3 DNA: TGTGCCTGGAGCCCTGGGACAGGGTTCTACGAGCAGTACTTC.

A few counts support this clone. This chain links TRBV9 with TRBJ2-7, with TRBD2 matching over 14 bases. This CDR3 has 13 residues. After removal of 8 bases from V and 10 bases from J, the junction contained 8 bases not matched to a gene. Germline values: CDR1 SGDLS, CDR2 YYNGEE. The CDR3: CASGLAGGSEQYF. CDR3 nucleotide sequence: TGTGCCAGTGGACTAGCGGGAGGTTCAGAACAGTACTTC.

CDR3 nucleotides: TGTGCCAGCAGCTACTACTTGGGACTAGCGGGAGAGGGGGACACAGATACGCAGTATTTT. Translating gives CASSYYLGLAGEGDTDTQYF. The J gene is TRBJ2-3, the V gene TRBV4-2; 14 nucleotides agree with TRBD2. The ends lost 5 bases at V and 2 bases at J; junction bases unmatched: 15. Germline V gene sequence: CDR1 LGHNA, CDR2 YNFKEQ. The CDR3 covers 20 residues.

This clone was seen once. The CDR3 is CASSPASGRVEQFF. CDR3 DNA sequence: TGTGCCAGCAGCCCCGCCAGCGGGAGAGTTGAGCAGTTCTTC. The chain employs TRBV7-3 and TRBJ2-1; 8 bases align to TRBD2. The J segment lost 9 bases and the V segment lost 5 bases, leaving 9 bases of the junction unmatched. Per germline, CDR1 SGHTA and CDR2 FQGTGA. The CDR3 length is 14 residues.

V gene TRBV7-9 combines with J gene TRBJ2-2; D may be TRBD2 (5 bases). Germline CDR1 is SEHNR and CDR2 is FQNEAQ (reference sequence). The CDR3 is 13 amino acids. Trimming shortened V by 6 bases and J by 7 bases, and 12 bases separated the two germline ends. CDR3 in amino acids: CASSPDGIGELFF. The DNA of the CDR3 is TGTGCCAGCAGTCCCGACGGGATCGGGGAGCTGTTTTTT.

The chain uses TRBV6-5 and TRBJ2-7; no reliable D call. The CDR3 totals 15 residues. Germline V gene data show CDR1 as MNHEY and CDR2 as SVGAGI. The V end lost 5 bases, the J end lost 2 bases, and 16 bases lay between the germline ends. The DNA for the CDR3 is TGTGCCAGCAGTCCCAATGAGGATTCGCCCTACGAGCAGTACTTC. It specifies CASSPNEDSPYEQYF.

The chain joins TRBV30 to TRBJ1-5; 8 bases agree with TRBD1. The CDR3 runs 15 residues. CDR1 GTSNPN and CDR2 SVGIG come from the germline V gene (reference sequence). The J segment lost 0 bases and the V segment lost 5 bases, leaving 6 bases of the junction unmatched. CDR3 sequence: CAWAPGQASNQPQHF. CDR3 in DNA: TGTGCCTGGGCTCCGGGACAGGCTAGCAATCAGCCCCAGCATTTT.

For this clone: One end of the junction does not line up with germline, which may come from a read error. This sequence joins TRBV29-1 and TRBJ2-1; 11 positions agree with TRBD2. The CDR3 runs 13 residues. Germline V lookup: CDR1 SQVTM, CDR2 ANQGSEA. DNA of the CDR3: TGCAGCGTCGGGACTAGCGGATACAATGACCAGTTCTTC. Its protein product is CSVGTSGYNDQFF.

The chain is built from TRBV28 and TRBJ1-2, with 8 positions matching TRBD1. The CDR3 is made up of 13 amino acids. The ends lost 2 bases at V and 6 bases at J; junction bases unmatched: 2. In germline, CDR1 is MDHEN, CDR2 SYDVKM. The CDR3 DNA reads as TGTGCCAGCAGTTTACAGGGGGCAAATGGCTACACCTTC. Protein product: CASSLQGANGYTF.

The rearrangement uses TRBV19 and TRBJ1-1; D may be TRBD1 (5 bases). Per germline, CDR1 LNHDA and CDR2 SQIVND (reference sequence). Trimming stripped 0 bases from V and 4 bases from J, with 9 bases between. This CDR3 comprises 14 residues. In DNA, the CDR3 is TGTGCCAGTAGTATAGATACAGGTTCCACTGAAGCTTTCTTT. Protein product: CASSIDTGSTEAFF.

The CDR3 region has the DNA TGTGCCAGCAGTTTTAGGGACAGGGACGAGACCCAGTACTTC. This sequence encodes CASSFRDRDETQYF. V is TRBV27 and J is TRBJ2-5; 9 bases align to TRBD1. The CDR3 has 14 residues. V was clipped by 3 bases and J by 5 bases; unmatched bases: 4. Per the germline V gene, CDR1 is MNHEY and CDR2 is SMNVEV (reference sequence).

The rearrangement uses TRBV10-2 and TRBJ1-2; TRBD1 might be the D (5 bases). Trimming pared 5 bases from V and 3 bases from J, leaving 7 bases between. The CDR3 totals 12 residues. CDR1 is WSHSY, CDR2 SAAADI, per germline. Written as DNA, the CDR3 is TGCGCCAGCAGTACGACAGACTATGGCTACACCTTC. The encoded protein is CASSTTDYGYTF.

This rearrangement joins TRBV30 to TRBJ2-3, with TRBD2 matching 12 bases. The CDR3 extends over 16 amino acids. CDR1 and CDR2 from the germline V gene are GTSNPN and SVGIG (reference sequence). Losses at the gene ends were 1 base for V and 0 bases for J; bases not matched to a gene: 2. CDR3 sequence: CAWSGLAGASTDTQYF. In DNA form, the CDR3 reads TGTGCCTGGAGTGGACTAGCGGGAGCTAGCACAGATACGCAGTATTTT.

The rearrangement links TRBV27 to TRBJ2-1; 7 positions match TRBD1. Germline V CDR1 and CDR2: MNHEY, SMNVEV (reference sequence). The CDR3 is made up of 15 amino acids. The junction had 10 bases not matched to a gene; V was cut back by 6 bases and J by 5 bases. The DNA for the CDR3 is TGTGCCAGCAGGGACGAGGGGGCAGGCAACAATGAGCAGTTCTTC. Amino acids: CASRDEGAGNNEQFF.

J is TRBJ2-6 and V is TRBV2; D is perhaps TRBD2 (6 bases). The CDR3 is made up of 18 amino acids. Trimming stripped 8 bases from V and 0 bases from J, with 20 bases between. Looked up from germline, CDR1 is SNHLY and CDR2 is FYNNEI. The CDR3 is CASLLGSGYDSGANVLTF. The CDR3, as DNA: TGTGCCAGCCTCCTTGGGAGCGGGTACGACTCTGGGGCCAACGTCCTGACTTTC.

This chain joins TRBV9 and TRBJ2-2, with 9 bases fitting TRBD2. This CDR3 spans 16 amino acids. The germline V gene encodes CDR1 SGDLS and CDR2 YYNGEE. Trimming cost V 3 bases and J 5 bases; bases outside gene matches: 8. Here the CDR3 DNA reads TGTGCCAGCAGCGCCCTCGGCGGGAGGGTTACCGGGGAGCTGTTTTTT. The encoded protein is CASSALGGRVTGELFF.

The chain is built from TRBV4-2 and TRBJ2-7, with 11 bases that match TRBD2. The CDR3 sequence is 16 residues long. Germline V gives CDR1 LGHNA, CDR2 YNFKEQ. Trimming at V came to 1 base and at J to 5 bases, leaving 7 bases not matched to a gene. The CDR3 loop reads CASSQVTSGSSDEQYF. The CDR3 DNA reads TGTGCCAGCAGCCAAGTCACTAGCGGGAGTTCCGACGAGCAGTACTTC.

V is TRBV7-9 and J is TRBJ2-1; 10 nucleotides match TRBD2. Germline V CDR1 and CDR2: SEHNR, FQNEAQ (reference sequence). This CDR3 is built from 15 residues. With V trimmed by 5 bases and J by 7 bases, 8 bases remained unmatched. CDR3 loop: CASSALGSGRNEQFF. As DNA, the CDR3 is TGTGCCAGCAGCGCCCTGGGTAGCGGGAGGAATGAGCAGTTCTTC.

The chain has TRBV7-9 and TRBJ2-2; TRBD1 matches at 7 bases. This CDR3 is built from 19 residues. Germline V gene lookup returns CDR1 SEHNR and CDR2 FQNEAQ (reference sequence). J was trimmed by 0 bases and V by 4 bases; bases with no gene match: 14. The DNA for the CDR3 is TGTGCCAGCAGCTCACCTCCTTTTGGGACAGCGGCGAACACCGGGGAGCTGTTTTTT. Translation gives CASSSPPFGTAANTGELFF.

The genes are TRBV9 and TRBJ1-6; 7 bases are shared with TRBD1. Trimming took 1 base from V and 8 from J; bases not matched to a gene: 0. CDR1 is SGDLS and CDR2 is YYNGEE in the germline V gene. This CDR3 comprises 13 residues. CDR3 residues: CASSVTGDSPLHF. The CDR3 DNA follows: TGTGCCAGCAGCGTAACAGGGGATTCACCCCTCCACTTT.